One sample yielded the 10 T cell receptor beta chains listed below, sequenced in a study of monozygotic twins with inflammatory bowel disease. TCRdb reprocessed the 5' RACE reads and reports one entry per CDR3 protein, with no DNA. The sample yields more than 100,000 distinct CDR3 sequences, of which the top ten take up less than 2%. What was sequenced was blood. These receptors all come from a human donor with ulcerative colitis or Crohn's disease, or a healthy co-twin of an affected twin (not recorded which).

V gene TRBV12-3 or TRBV12-4 combines with J gene TRBJ2-7. The CDR3 runs to 13 residues. This CDR3 reads CASSLSQTYEQYF.

The J gene is TRBJ1-5, the V gene TRBV3-1. CDR1 and CDR2 from the germline V gene are LGHDT and YNNKEL (reference sequence). The CDR3 is made up of 13 amino acids. The CDR3 spells CASSQNLGQPQHF.

This sequence joins TRBV7-2 and TRBJ2-5. Looked up from germline, CDR1 is SGHTA and CDR2 is FQGNSA. The CDR3 loop spans 12 amino acids. The CDR3 reads CASSPRHETQYF.

CDR3 region: CASEVSGRVHGEQFF. The chain uses TRBV5-1 and TRBJ2-1; the D call of TRBD2 rests on TCRdb alone, since no DNA is present to check it. The CDR3 sequence is 15 residues long. Germline V gene lookup returns CDR1 SGHRS and CDR2 YFSETQ.

The genes are TRBV19 and TRBJ2-1; the D gene TCRdb calls, TRBD2, cannot be checked with no DNA. Germline values: CDR1 LNHDA, CDR2 SQIVND (reference sequence). The CDR3 is 15 residues long. The CDR3 reads CASSRPGVRYNEQFF.

The V and J genes are TRBV6-5 and TRBJ1-5. From germline, CDR1 is MNHEY and CDR2 SVGAGI. CDR3 length: 15 residues. The CDR3 loop reads CASSYSLYSGQPQHF.

V gene TRBV7-2 combines with J gene TRBJ1-4; the TRBD1 assignment by TCRdb is unverifiable without DNA. The length of the CDR3 is 15 residues. In germline, CDR1 is SGHTA, CDR2 FQGNSA. The CDR3 loop is CASSSSRVPSEKLFF.

J is TRBJ2-7 and V is TRBV5-6; TCRdb lists TRBD1, though no DNA is available to test this call. The CDR3 totals 13 residues. CDR1 is SGHDT and CDR2 is YYEEEE in the germline V gene. The CDR3 region is CASSPGHQDEQYF.

V is TRBV7-7 and J is TRBJ2-5; there is no DNA to check the TCRdb D call of TRBD1. Germline V gene data show CDR1 as SSHAT and CDR2 as FNYEAQ (reference sequence). This CDR3 region has 14 residues. CDR3 sequence: CASSPDRGQETQYF. Full variable domain (missing parts from reference TRBV7-7 and TRBJ2-5): GAGVSQSPRYKVTKRGQDVTLRCDPISSHATLYWYQQALGQGPEFLTYFNYEAQPDKSGLPSDRFSAERPEGSISTLTIQRTEQRDSAMYRCASSPDRGQETQYFGPGTRLLVL.

The genes are TRBV2 and TRBJ1-2. The CDR3 consists of 13 residues. Germline-derived CDR1 and CDR2 are SNHLY and FYNNEI. This chain's CDR3 is CASRAGPTRGYTF.